A single sample gave rise to the 9 T cell receptor beta chains below, sequenced in a study of blood T cell repertoires in COVID-19. Assay: immunoSEQ multiplex PCR; the TCRdb copy retains only in-frame clones and omits some. The sample has about 380,000 clones; 85% to 90% are singletons. The sample taken for sequencing was PBMCs or T cells enriched from blood (not recorded which). These receptor sequences come from a woman between 18 and 30 years old who had recovered from COVID-19.

This clone was counted once. In DNA, the CDR3 is TGTGCCAGCAGCTTGGAGGGGCAAACAGATACGCAGTATTTT. Protein sequence: CASSLEGQTDTQYF. This sequence joins TRBV11-3 and TRBJ2-3, with D perhaps matching TRBD2 (6 bases). The CDR3 sequence is 14 residues long. With 3 bases removed from V and 3 bases from J, the gap between germline ends came to 10 bases. CDR1 is SGHNT and CDR2 is YENEEA in the germline V gene.

This clone was counted once. The chain carries TRBV12-5 and TRBJ2-2; D not resolved. Per the germline V gene, CDR1 is LGHNT and CDR2 is FRNRAP. The CDR3 is 15 residues long. Trimming took 1 base from V and 6 from J, leaving 12 bases between them. CDR3 DNA: TGTGCTAGTGGTTTGGCCTCAGGTGCTGCCGGGGAGCTGTTTTTT. This codes for CASGLASGAAGELFF.

About this clone: The same CDR3 arises from other DNA sequences in this sample as well. V and J are TRBV19 and TRBJ2-7; the D gene is possibly TRBD1 (5 bases). V was shortened by 3 bases and J by 0 bases, with 9 bases between the two germline ends. Germline assignment: CDR1 LNHDA and CDR2 SQIVND (reference sequence). The length of the CDR3 is 14 residues. CDR3 sequence reads: CASSIGTGSYEQYF. CDR3 sequence (DNA): TGTGCCAGTAGTATTGGAACAGGCTCCTACGAGCAGTACTTC. The variable domain in full, completed from reference TRBV19 and TRBJ2-7, reads DGGITQSPKYLFRKEGQNVTLSCEQNLNHDAMYWYRQDPGQGLRLIYYSQIVNDFQKGDIAEGYSVSREKKESFPLTVTSAQKNPTAFYLCASSIGTGSYEQYFGPGTRLTVT.

This chain joins TRBV12-5 and TRBJ1-1; 7 bases line up with TRBD1. This CDR3 region has 14 residues. Germline V gives CDR1 LGHNT, CDR2 FRNRAP. The ends lost 6 bases at V and 6 bases at J; junction bases unmatched: 10. The CDR3 reads CASGPPTGKAEAFF. The CDR3 bases are TGTGCTAGTGGCCCACCGACAGGGAAGGCTGAAGCTTTCTTT.

V is TRBV9 and J is TRBJ1-1; 7 bases align to TRBD1. This CDR3 is 18 amino acids long. The trim removed 4 bases at V and 0 bases at J, leaving 15 bases unmatched. Germline V CDR1 and CDR2: SGDLS, YYNGEE. The CDR3 region has the DNA TGTGCCAGCAGCCCCCGGGACAGCGGTTATCGTATGAACACTGAAGCTTTCTTT. Amino acids: CASSPRDSGYRMNTEAFF.

The chain carries TRBV2 and TRBJ2-1; 7 bases align to TRBD2. V lost 6 bases to trimming and J lost 3 bases; unmatched junction nucleotides: 8. Per the germline V gene, CDR1 is SNHLY and CDR2 is FYNNEI. This CDR3 contains 15 residues. The CDR3 nucleotides read TGTGCCAGCAGCGCGACGGGGGGTCACTACAATGAGCAGTTCTTC. The encoded protein is CASSATGGHYNEQFF.

This chain uses TRBV18 with TRBJ1-1, with TRBD1 matching 9 bases. J gave up 4 bases and V 2 bases, and 5 bases lay outside the gene matches. In germline, CDR1 is KGHSH, CDR2 LQKENI. This CDR3 region has 15 residues. The CDR3 spells CASSPNTGGATEAFF. DNA of the CDR3: TGTGCCAGCTCACCAAACACAGGGGGCGCCACTGAAGCTTTCTTT.

The chain recombines TRBV6-5 with TRBJ2-2; TRBD2 might be the D (5 bases). V was shortened by 0 bases and J by 10 bases, with 18 bases between the two germline ends. The CDR3 covers 16 residues. Per germline, CDR1 MNHEY and CDR2 SVGAGI. The CDR3 region has the DNA TGTGCCAGCAGTTACTCAGAATTGGACCGCCGGGAGGAGCTGTTTTTT. It specifies CASSYSELDRREELFF.

The chain recombines TRBV2 with TRBJ1-3, with 7 bases lining up with TRBD1. From germline, CDR1 is SNHLY and CDR2 FYNNEI. This CDR3 contains 17 residues. V dropped 2 bases and J dropped 0; count of bases not matched to a gene: 7. In DNA, the CDR3 is TGTGCCAGCAGTGAACAGGGGGACTTAAGCTCTGGAAACACCATATATTTT. It translates to CASSEQGDLSSGNTIYF.